This T cell receptor beta chain emerged from a study of blood T cell repertoires in COVID-19. The protocol was immunoSEQ multiplex PCR, while the TCRdb copy is restricted to in-frame clones and leaves out a portion. In the table there are 430,000 or so clones, about 90% of which are singletons. This clone was detected a few times. Trimming at V came to 2 bases and at J to 6 bases, leaving 5 bases not matched to a gene. The germline V gene encodes CDR1 KGHSH and CDR2 LQKENI. The CDR3 length is 15 residues. The sequenced material came from peripheral blood. The chain has TRBV18 and TRBJ2-1, with 9 bases identical to TRBD1. This receptor was taken from a man between 18 and 29 years old with COVID-19, enrolled during active disease. The CDR3 DNA reads TGTGCCAGCTCACCAGGGACAGGGAGGATCAATGAGCAGTTCTTC. Its protein is CASSPGTGRINEQFF.